This T cell receptor beta chain was profiled in a study of lymphopenia after photon versus proton radiotherapy. There are 13 residues in the CDR3. Germline V lookup: CDR1 SGHNT, CDR2 YYREEE (reference sequence). Germline trimming cut 3 bases from V and 10 bases from J; bases unmatched to any gene: 5. Using immunoSEQ multiplex PCR, the repertoire was profiled, and TCRdb retains in-frame clones only, with some absent. The sample consists of roughly 150,000 clones, less than 90% of them appearing once. The sequence was obtained from a man aged 50 to 60 with gastric cancer. V usage is TRBV5-4 and J usage is TRBJ1-4; TRBD1 aligns across 8 bases. The sequencing here drew on peripheral blood, taken from a patient treated with photon-based radiotherapy. The CDR3 sequence: CASSSGQGGKLFF. Written as DNA, the CDR3 is TGTGCCAGCAGCTCAGGACAGGGAGGAAAACTGTTTTTT.